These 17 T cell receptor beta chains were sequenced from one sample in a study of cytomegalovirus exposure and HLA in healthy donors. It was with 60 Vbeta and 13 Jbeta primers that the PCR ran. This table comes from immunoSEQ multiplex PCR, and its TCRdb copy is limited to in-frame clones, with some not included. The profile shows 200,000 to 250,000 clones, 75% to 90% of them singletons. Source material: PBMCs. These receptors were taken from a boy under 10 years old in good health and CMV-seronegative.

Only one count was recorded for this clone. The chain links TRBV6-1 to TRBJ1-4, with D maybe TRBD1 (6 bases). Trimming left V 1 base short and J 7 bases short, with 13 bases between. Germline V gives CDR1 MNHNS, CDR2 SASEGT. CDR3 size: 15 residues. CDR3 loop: CASSEGAGEGEKLFF. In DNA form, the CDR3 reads TGTGCCAGCAGTGAAGGGGCAGGGGAGGGTGAAAAACTGTTTTTT.

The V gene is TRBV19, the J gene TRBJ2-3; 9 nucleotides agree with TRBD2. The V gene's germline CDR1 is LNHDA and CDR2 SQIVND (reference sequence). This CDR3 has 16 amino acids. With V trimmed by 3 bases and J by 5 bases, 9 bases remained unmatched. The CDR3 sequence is CASSILVAGAEDTQYF. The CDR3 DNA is TGTGCCAGTAGTATCTTGGTAGCGGGGGCCGAAGATACGCAGTATTTT.

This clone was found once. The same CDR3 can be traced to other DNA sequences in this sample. This CDR3 is CASSEGQLNQPQHF. The CDR3 DNA reads as TGTGCCAGCAGTGAAGGACAGTTAAATCAGCCCCAGCATTTT. The rearrangement uses TRBV6-1 and TRBJ1-5; D might be TRBD1 (5 bases). Deletions cut 1 base from V and 4 bases from J, with 8 bases between. Germline V CDR1 and CDR2: MNHNS, SASEGT. The CDR3 sequence is 14 residues long.

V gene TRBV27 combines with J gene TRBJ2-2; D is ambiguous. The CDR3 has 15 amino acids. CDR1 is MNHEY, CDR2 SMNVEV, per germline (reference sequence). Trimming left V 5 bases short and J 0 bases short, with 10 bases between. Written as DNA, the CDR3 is TGTGCCAGCAGTACAGCCCCTCCGAACACCGGGGAGCTGTTTTTT. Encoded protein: CASSTAPPNTGELFF.

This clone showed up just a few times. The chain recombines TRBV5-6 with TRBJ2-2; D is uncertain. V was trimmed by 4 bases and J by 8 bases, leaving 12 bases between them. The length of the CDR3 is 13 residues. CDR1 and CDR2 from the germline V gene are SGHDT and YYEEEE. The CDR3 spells CASSPPQWGELFF. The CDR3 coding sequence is TGTGCCAGCAGCCCCCCCCAGTGGGGGGAGCTGTTTTTT.

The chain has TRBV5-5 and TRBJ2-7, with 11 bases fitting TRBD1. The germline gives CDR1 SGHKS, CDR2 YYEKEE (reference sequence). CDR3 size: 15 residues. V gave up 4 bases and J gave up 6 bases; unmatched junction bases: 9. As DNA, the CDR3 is TGTGCCAGCAGCCACCCGGACAGGGGGCGGGCCGAGCAGTACTTC. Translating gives CASSHPDRGRAEQYF.

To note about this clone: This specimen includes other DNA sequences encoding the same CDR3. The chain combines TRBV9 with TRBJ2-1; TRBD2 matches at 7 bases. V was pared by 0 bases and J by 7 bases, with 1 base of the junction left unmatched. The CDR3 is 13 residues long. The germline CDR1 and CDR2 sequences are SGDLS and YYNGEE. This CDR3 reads CASSVGGGNEQFF. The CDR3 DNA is TGTGCCAGCAGCGTAGGGGGGGGGAATGAGCAGTTCTTC.

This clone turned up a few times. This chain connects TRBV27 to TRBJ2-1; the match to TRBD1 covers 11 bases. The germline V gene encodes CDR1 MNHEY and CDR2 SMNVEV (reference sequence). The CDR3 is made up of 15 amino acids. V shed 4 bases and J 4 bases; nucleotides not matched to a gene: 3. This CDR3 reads CASSSRDRGYNEQFF. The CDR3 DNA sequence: TGTGCCAGCAGTTCCCGGGACAGGGGGTACAATGAGCAGTTCTTC.

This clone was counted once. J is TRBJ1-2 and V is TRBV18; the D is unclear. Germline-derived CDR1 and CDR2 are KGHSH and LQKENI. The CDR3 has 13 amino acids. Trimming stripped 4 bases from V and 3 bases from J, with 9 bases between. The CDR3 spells CASSRDIDYGYTF. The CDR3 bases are TGTGCCAGCTCACGAGACATTGACTATGGCTACACCTTC.

CDR3 residues: CATSIRGGAAEAFF. In nucleotides, the CDR3 is TGTGCCACCAGCATAAGAGGGGGCGCTGCTGAAGCTTTCTTT. This chain links TRBV15 with TRBJ1-1, with 7 bases lining up with TRBD1. The length of the CDR3 is 14 residues. Germline values: CDR1 LNHNV, CDR2 YYDKDF (reference sequence). V trimming: 4 bases; J trimming: 6 bases; junction bases outside the gene matches: 8.

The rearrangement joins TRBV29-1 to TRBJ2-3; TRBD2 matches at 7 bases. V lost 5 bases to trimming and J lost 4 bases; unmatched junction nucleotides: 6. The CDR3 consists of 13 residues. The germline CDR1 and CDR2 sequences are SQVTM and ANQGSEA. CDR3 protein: CSVWGRAADTQYF. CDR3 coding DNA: TGCAGCGTTTGGGGGAGGGCCGCAGATACGCAGTATTTT.

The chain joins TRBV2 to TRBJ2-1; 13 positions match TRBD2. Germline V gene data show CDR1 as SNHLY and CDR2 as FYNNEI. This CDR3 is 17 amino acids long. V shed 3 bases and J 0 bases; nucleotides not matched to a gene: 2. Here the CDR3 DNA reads TGTGCCAGCAGTGAGGGACTAGCGGGGCTCTCCTACAATGAGCAGTTCTTC. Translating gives CASSEGLAGLSYNEQFF.

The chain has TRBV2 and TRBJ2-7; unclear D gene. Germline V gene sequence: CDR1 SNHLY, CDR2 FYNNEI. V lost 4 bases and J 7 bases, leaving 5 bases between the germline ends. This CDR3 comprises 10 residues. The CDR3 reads CASSGREQYF. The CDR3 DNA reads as TGTGCCAGCAGTGGTAGAGAGCAGTACTTC.

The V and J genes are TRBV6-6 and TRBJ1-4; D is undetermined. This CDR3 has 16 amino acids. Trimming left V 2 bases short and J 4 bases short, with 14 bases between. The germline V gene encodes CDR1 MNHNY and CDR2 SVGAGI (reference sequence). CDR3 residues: CASSYPPPDFNEKLFF. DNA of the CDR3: TGTGCCAGCAGTTACCCCCCCCCGGACTTTAATGAAAAACTGTTTTTT.

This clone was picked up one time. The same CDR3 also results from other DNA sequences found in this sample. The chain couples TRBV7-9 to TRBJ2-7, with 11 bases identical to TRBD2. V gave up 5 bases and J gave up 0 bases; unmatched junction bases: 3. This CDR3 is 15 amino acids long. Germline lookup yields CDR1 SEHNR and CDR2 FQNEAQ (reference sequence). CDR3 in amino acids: CASSLTSGGSYEQYF. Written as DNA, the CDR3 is TGTGCCAGCAGCCTTACTAGCGGGGGCTCCTACGAGCAGTACTTC.

The CDR3 region has the DNA TGTGCCAGCAGCTTCCAGACAGGGTCCTATGGCTACACCTTC. Its translation: CASSFQTGSYGYTF. This chain connects TRBV11-2 to TRBJ1-2; TRBD1 aligns across 7 bases. Looked up from germline, CDR1 is SGHAT and CDR2 is FQNNGV. The CDR3 length is 14 residues. The V and J ends lost 3 bases and 4 bases, in that order; junction bases with no gene match: 5.

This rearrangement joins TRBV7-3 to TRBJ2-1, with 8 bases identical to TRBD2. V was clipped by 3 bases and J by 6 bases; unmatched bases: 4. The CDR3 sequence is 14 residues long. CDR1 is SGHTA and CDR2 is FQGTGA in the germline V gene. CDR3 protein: CASSFGTSTNEQFF. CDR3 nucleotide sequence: TGTGCCAGCAGCTTCGGGACTAGTACCAATGAGCAGTTCTTC.